The 15 T cell receptor beta chains given below trace back to one sample, sequenced in a study of blood T cell repertoires in COVID-19. Assay: immunoSEQ multiplex PCR; the TCRdb copy retains only in-frame clones and omits some. The table lists about 52,000 clones, over 75% of them singletons. The sequenced sample consisted of peripheral blood. These receptors were obtained from a man between 65 and 85 years old with acute or convalescent COVID-19.

This clone was seen more than once but under ten times. J is TRBJ2-1 and V is TRBV12-2; the D call in the table, TRBD2, was not verified against the DNA. TRBV12-2 is a recognized pseudogene. CDR3 size: 14 residues. CDR3 coding DNA: TGTGCAAGTCGCTTACCGGGAGTTAGGAATGAGCAGTTCTTC. Translated: CASRLPGVRNEQFF.

The genes are TRBV4-3 and TRBJ1-6, with no clear D. Germline CDR1 reads LGHNA; CDR2 reads YSLEER. This CDR3 region has 14 residues. Trimming stripped 2 bases from V and 5 bases from J, with 7 bases between. CDR3 loop: CASSQSRHNSPLHF. The CDR3 DNA is TGCGCCAGCAGCCAATCGAGGCATAATTCACCCCTCCACTTT.

This sequence joins TRBV9 and TRBJ2-7; 11 nucleotides align to TRBD2. V shed 0 bases and J 6 bases; nucleotides not matched to a gene: 8. The germline gives CDR1 SGDLS, CDR2 YYNGEE. The CDR3 is made up of 16 amino acids. CDR3 region: CASSVGASGRSPEQYF. CDR3 nucleotides: TGTGCCAGCAGCGTAGGAGCTAGCGGGAGGAGTCCCGAGCAGTACTTC.

The chain couples TRBV18 to TRBJ2-2; unclear D gene. There are 13 residues in the CDR3. Trimming left V 4 bases short and J 1 base short, with 4 bases between. From germline, CDR1 is KGHSH and CDR2 LQKENI. Here the CDR3 reads CASSRQNTGELFF. DNA for the CDR3: TGTGCCAGCTCACGGCAGAACACCGGGGAGCTGTTTTTT.

J is TRBJ2-1 and V is TRBV25-1, with 11 bases that match TRBD2. The junction had 6 bases not matched to a gene; V was cut back by 2 bases and J by 9 bases. Germline values: CDR1 MGHDK, CDR2 SYGVNS. The CDR3 consists of 15 residues. The CDR3 DNA reads as TGTGCCAGCAGTGAACGACTAGCGGGGCTATCTGAGCAGTTCTTC. Amino acid sequence: CASSERLAGLSEQFF.

The V and J genes are TRBV7-9 and TRBJ2-3; 13 bases are a match to TRBD2. With 1 base clipped from V and 3 bases from J, the junction kept 7 bases outside the gene matches. This CDR3 has 18 residues. Germline V gene data show CDR1 as SEHNR and CDR2 as FQNEAQ (reference sequence). The CDR3 here is CASSLVGGLAGKTDTQYF. The CDR3 nucleotides are TGTGCCAGCAGCTTAGTAGGGGGACTAGCGGGAAAAACAGATACGCAGTATTTT.

The chain has TRBV11-3 and TRBJ2-1; 9 bases line up with TRBD2. The CDR3 covers 16 residues. J gave up 9 bases and V 3 bases, and 12 bases lay outside the gene matches. Germline V gives CDR1 SGHNT, CDR2 YENEEA. The CDR3: CASSLGGLREGGEQFF. The CDR3 bases are TGTGCCAGCAGCTTGGGCGGTCTGCGGGAGGGCGGTGAGCAGTTCTTC.

This clone was recorded once. The CDR3 DNA reads as TGCGCCAGCAGCCAGGGGGGAACAGGGGCCTACGAGCAGTACTTC. Protein sequence: CASSQGGTGAYEQYF. The chain carries TRBV5-1 and TRBJ2-7; perhaps TRBD1 as D (7 bases). In germline, CDR1 is SGHRS, CDR2 YFSETQ. CDR3 size: 15 residues. V was pared by 4 bases and J by 2 bases, with 16 bases between.

This chain joins TRBV9 and TRBJ1-3; D gene ambiguous. V lost 0 bases and J 4 bases, leaving 11 bases between the germline ends. CDR1 and CDR2 from the germline V gene are SGDLS and YYNGEE. The CDR3 totals 15 residues. CDR3 coding DNA: TGTGCCAGCAGCGTAGAAGATTGGCCAGGAAACACCATATATTTT. Translation gives CASSVEDWPGNTIYF.

This clone occurred a few times. V and J are TRBV4-2 and TRBJ2-2, with 8 bases aligning to TRBD2. CDR1 and CDR2 from the germline V gene are LGHNA and YNFKEQ. The CDR3 consists of 16 residues. Trimming at V came to 4 bases and at J to 6 bases, leaving 10 bases not matched to a gene. As DNA, the CDR3 is TGTGCCAGCAGCCCTTTAGCGGGGCGGTCCCCCGGGGAGCTGTTTTTT. Translation gives CASSPLAGRSPGELFF.

This sequence joins TRBV11-2 and TRBJ1-2; 7 bases match TRBD1. This CDR3 contains 15 residues. V lost 0 bases to trimming and J lost 8 bases; unmatched junction nucleotides: 9. From germline, CDR1 is SGHAT and CDR2 FQNNGV. The DNA for the CDR3 is TGTGCCAGCAGCTTAGATCGAAAGGGGGCGGGCGGCTACACCTTC. This codes for CASSLDRKGAGGYTF.

The chain recombines TRBV7-6 with TRBJ2-1; 9 nucleotides line up with TRBD2. The CDR3 sequence is 16 residues long. The V segment lost 3 bases and the J segment 2 bases; nucleotides outside the gene matches: 5. The V gene's germline CDR1 is SGHVS and CDR2 FNYEAQ. CDR3 residues: CASSLQIAGAYNEQFF. The CDR3, as DNA: TGTGCCAGCAGCTTGCAAATAGCGGGAGCCTACAATGAGCAGTTCTTC.

The chain joins TRBV5-4 to TRBJ1-1, with 10 bases lining up with TRBD1. The CDR3 has 14 residues. Germline CDR1 and CDR2: SGHNT and YYREEE (reference sequence). Trimming took 0 bases from V and 5 from J; bases not matched to a gene: 1. DNA for the CDR3: TGTGCCAGCAGCTTGGGGGACAGGGGTACTGAAGCTTTCTTT. This gives the protein CASSLGDRGTEAFF.

This chain joins TRBV5-1 and TRBJ2-5, with D perhaps TRBD1 (6 bases). Germline CDR1 and CDR2: SGHRS and YFSETQ. V was trimmed by 4 bases and J by 5 bases, leaving 18 bases between them. The CDR3 has 15 residues. The DNA for the CDR3 is TGCGCCAGCAGCCCTGGGGTGGCAGGGGACGAGACCCAGTACTTC. Translated, it gives CASSPGVAGDETQYF. Full variable domain (outside the CDR3, taken from reference TRBV5-1 and TRBJ2-5): KAGVTQTPRYLIKTRGQQVTLSCSPISGHRSVSWYQQTPGQGLQFLFEYFSETQRNKGNFPGRFSGRQFSNSRSEMNVSTLELGDSALYLCASSPGVAGDETQYFGPGTRLLVL.

The rearrangement links TRBV19 to TRBJ2-5, with D possibly matching TRBD1 (6 bases). Per the germline V gene, CDR1 is LNHDA and CDR2 is SQIVND (reference sequence). CDR3 length equals 19 residues. Trimming shortened V by 4 bases and J by 6 bases, and 30 bases separated the two germline ends. CDR3 DNA: TGTGCCAGTAGTACTGGGGGCTCAAGAGGTGCTGGACGGCCAAAGACCCAGTACTTC. Encoded protein: CASSTGGSRGAGRPKTQYF.